These 28 T cell receptor beta chains were all obtained from the same sample, sequenced in a study of T cell responses to AZD1222 COVID-19 vaccine. Profiling relied on immunoSEQ multiplex PCR, and the TCRdb table lists in-frame clones only, not all of them. This sample has roughly 120,000 clones, with 88% found just once. Sequencing used peripheral blood, obtained on day 0 of AZD1222 vaccination. The receptors stem from an adult in good health.

This chain joins TRBV5-1 and TRBJ1-1; no clear D. V was cut by 3 bases and J by 1 base, with 7 bases left in between. Germline CDR1 reads SGHRS; CDR2 reads YFSETQ. This CDR3 spans 13 amino acids. CDR3 sequence: CASSWAENTEAFF. The CDR3 DNA reads TGCGCCAGCAGCTGGGCCGAGAACACTGAAGCTTTCTTT.

The V and J genes are TRBV24-1 and TRBJ2-7; 7 bases are shared with TRBD1. The CDR3 totals 15 residues. Germline V CDR1 and CDR2: KGHDR, SFDVKD. Trimming at V came to 3 bases and at J to 3 bases, leaving 7 bases not matched to a gene. CDR3 sequence: CATSDAAGGGYEQYF. CDR3 DNA sequence: TGTGCCACCAGTGATGCGGCAGGGGGTGGCTACGAGCAGTACTTC.

The V gene is TRBV9, the J gene TRBJ2-5; 10 bases agree with TRBD2. Germline assignment: CDR1 SGDLS and CDR2 YYNGEE. Losses at the gene ends were 3 bases for V and 4 bases for J; bases not matched to a gene: 12. This CDR3 has 17 amino acids. CDR3 sequence: CASSAASGSMIGETQYF. In nucleotides, the CDR3 is TGTGCCAGCAGCGCCGCTAGCGGGAGTATGATAGGAGAGACCCAGTACTTC.

CDR3 sequence (DNA): TGTGCCAGCAGCTTAGGGGGTAGCGGGAGTTTCGAGCAGTACTTC. This codes for CASSLGGSGSFEQYF. V usage is TRBV7-9 and J usage is TRBJ2-7, with 9 bases identical to TRBD2. Germline V gene data show CDR1 as SEHNR and CDR2 as FQNEAQ (reference sequence). The trim removed 1 base at V and 6 bases at J, leaving 7 bases unmatched. The CDR3 runs 15 residues.

This sequence joins TRBV9 and TRBJ1-2; 8 nucleotides agree with TRBD1. Trimming at V came to 3 bases and at J to 4 bases, leaving 5 bases not matched to a gene. Germline CDR1 reads SGDLS; CDR2 reads YYNGEE. The CDR3 runs to 14 residues. CDR3 sequence: CASSAGQELYGYTF. The CDR3 nucleotides read TGTGCCAGCAGCGCGGGACAGGAACTCTATGGCTACACCTTC. The variable domain in full, with the rest retrieved from reference TRBV9 and TRBJ1-2, is DSGVTQTPKHLITATGQRVTLRCSPRSGDLSVYWYQQSLDQGLQFLIQYYNGEERAKGNILERFSAQQFPDLHSELNLSSLELGDSALYFCASSAGQELYGYTFGSGTRLTVV.

This clone was seen a few times. The chain employs TRBV5-8 and TRBJ1-5; D may be TRBD1 (5 bases). V gave up 5 bases and J gave up 12 bases, with 15 bases separating them. The CDR3 has 12 residues. CDR1 and CDR2 from the germline V gene are SGHTS and YDEGEE. This chain's CDR3 is CASSNITGFQHF. In nucleotides, the CDR3 is TGTGCCAGCAGTAATATTACAGGATTCCAGCATTTT. Filled out from reference TRBV5-8 and TRBJ1-5, the complete variable domain reads EAGVTQSPTHLIKTRGQQATLRCSPISGHTSVYWYQQALGLGLQFLLWYDEGEERNRGNFPPRFSGRQFPNYSSELNVNALELEDSALYLCASSNITGFQHFGDGTRLSIL.

This clone appeared a few times. The rearrangement uses TRBV4-2 and TRBJ1-2; 8 bases agree with TRBD1. The junction had 8 bases not matched to a gene; V was cut back by 0 bases and J by 2 bases. This CDR3 has 17 amino acids. CDR1 and CDR2 (germline): LGHNA, YNFKEQ. CDR3 sequence (DNA): TGTGCCAGCAGCCAAGACTCTCAGGGGGCCGTGAACTATGGCTACACCTTC. It specifies CASSQDSQGAVNYGYTF.

V and J are TRBV18 and TRBJ2-1; D is perhaps TRBD2 (7 bases). V was clipped by 3 bases and J by 6 bases, with 12 bases between them. The CDR3 covers 14 residues. In germline, CDR1 is KGHSH, CDR2 LQKENI. CDR3 loop: CASSPLAGANEQFF. The CDR3, as DNA: TGTGCCAGCTCACCTCTTGCGGGGGCCAATGAGCAGTTCTTC.

This chain connects TRBV6-5 to TRBJ1-4; the match to TRBD1 covers 11 bases. Germline V gene data show CDR1 as MNHEY and CDR2 as SVGAGI. This CDR3 contains 14 residues. V shed 7 bases, J shed 11 bases, and the junction held 9 bases outside the gene matches. CDR3: CASTQDRGRKKLFF. The CDR3 bases are TGTGCCAGCACCCAGGACAGGGGGCGGAAGAAACTGTTTTTT.

The sample holds one count of this clone. In DNA form, the CDR3 reads TGCGCCAGCAGACTAGCGGGGGATGGTGATACGCAGTATTTT. It specifies CASRLAGDGDTQYF. This sequence joins TRBV10-2 and TRBJ2-3; 11 bases are shared with TRBD2. The CDR3 totals 14 residues. Trimming at V came to 6 bases and at J to 6 bases, leaving 5 bases not matched to a gene. Germline CDR1 WSHSY, CDR2 SAAADI.

The chain carries TRBV12-1 and TRBJ2-1; the table assigns TRBD1, which was not confirmed against the DNA. TRBV12-1 counts as a pseudogene. The CDR3 is made up of 16 amino acids. The CDR3 region has the DNA TGTGCCAGCAGCCCCGGGGGACAGGGATGGAGCGGTGAGCAGTTCTTC. Amino acids: CASSPGGQGWSGEQFF.

The V call is TRBV6-2 or TRBV6-3, the J call TRBJ2-1; 9 nucleotides align to TRBD2. The J segment lost 6 bases and the V segment lost 6 bases, leaving 9 bases of the junction unmatched. Germline V CDR1 and CDR2: MNHEY, SVGEGT. This CDR3 is 15 amino acids long. In DNA form, the CDR3 reads TGTGCCAGCAGCCGCCCCGGACTAGCGCCCAATGAGCAGTTCTTC. Translation: CASSRPGLAPNEQFF.

The rearrangement joins TRBV7-9 to TRBJ1-2; TRBD1 might be the D (5 bases). Germline V gene lookup returns CDR1 SEHNR and CDR2 FQNEAQ (reference sequence). Trimming stripped 3 bases from V and 5 bases from J, with 22 bases between. CDR3 length: 17 residues. The CDR3 region has the DNA TGTGCCAGCAGCTTCCTAAACGGGGCCCAAAACCCGTATGGCTACACCTTC. Residues: CASSFLNGAQNPYGYTF.

This chain joins TRBV5-1 and TRBJ1-4, with a weak D call TRBD1 (5 bases). Germline-derived CDR1 and CDR2 are SGHRS and YFSETQ. The V end lost 0 bases, the J end lost 7 bases, and 10 bases lay between the germline ends. The CDR3 spans 14 residues. This chain's CDR3 is CASSLVQAAEKLFF. CDR3 DNA sequence: TGCGCCAGCAGCTTGGTACAGGCAGCTGAAAAACTGTTTTTT.

The chain is built from TRBV5-4 and TRBJ1-2; 9 nucleotides match TRBD1. CDR1 and CDR2 (germline): SGHNT, YYREEE (reference sequence). The CDR3 runs to 17 residues. The V gene end was trimmed by 4 bases and the J gene end by 2 bases; junction bases not matched to a gene: 12. The CDR3 coding sequence is TGTGCCAGCAGCCCGGCCCCCGGGACAGGGAGCAACTATGGCTACACCTTC. Protein product: CASSPAPGTGSNYGYTF.

The rearrangement links TRBV7-2 to TRBJ1-1; D gene uncertain. The CDR3 is 14 residues long. Per germline, CDR1 SGHTA and CDR2 FQGNSA. The germline V and J ends were trimmed by 7 bases and 5 bases, with 17 bases remaining between them. The DNA of the CDR3 is TGTGCCAGCACCCCGACGGGATGGGGTACTGAAGCTTTCTTT. Translated, it gives CASTPTGWGTEAFF.

The chain employs TRBV3-1 (or the pseudogene TRBV3-2) and TRBJ2-5, with TRBD2 matching over 14 bases. Looked up from germline, CDR1 is LGHDT and CDR2 is YNNKEL (reference sequence). V shed 4 bases, J shed 9 bases, and the junction held 16 bases outside the gene matches. This CDR3 contains 18 residues. The CDR3, as DNA: TGTGCCAGCAGCCCAAACGCGGGACTAGCGGGGGCTAGAGGGGCCCAGTACTTC. Residues: CASSPNAGLAGARGAQYF.

This clone is a singleton in its sample. The genes are TRBV11-2 and TRBJ2-4; D uncertain. The CDR3 has 15 residues. In germline, CDR1 is SGHAT, CDR2 FQNNGV. The V end was cut by 5 bases, the J end by 1 base, with 12 bases between. The CDR3 nucleotides are TGTGCCAGCAGCGGGTGGCAGAGGGCCAAAAACATTCAGTACTTC. It translates to CASSGWQRAKNIQYF.

The chain uses TRBV4-1 and TRBJ2-7; 14 nucleotides align to TRBD2. The V segment lost 1 base and the J segment 6 bases; nucleotides outside the gene matches: 8. CDR1 and CDR2 from the germline V gene are MGHRA and YSYEKL. The CDR3 totals 17 residues. The DNA of the CDR3 is TGCGCCAGCAGCCAAGGACTAGCGGGAGGGCCTATCCCCGAGCAGTACTTC. It specifies CASSQGLAGGPIPEQYF.

This clone has a single count. This chain links TRBV6-2 or TRBV6-3 with TRBJ1-1, with D maybe TRBD1 (6 bases). Per the germline V gene, CDR1 is MNHEY and CDR2 is SVGEGT. This CDR3 is 16 amino acids long. Deletions cut 6 bases from V and 0 bases from J, with 17 bases between. CDR3 sequence: CASSPRRTAMNTEAFF. CDR3 coding DNA: TGTGCCAGCAGCCCCCGCCGGACAGCTATGAACACTGAAGCTTTCTTT.

As to this clone: Other DNA sequences of this sample code for an identical CDR3. The chain combines TRBV30 with TRBJ1-2; D gene uncertain. Trimming pared 2 bases from V and 1 base from J, leaving 8 bases between. Germline lookup yields CDR1 GTSNPN and CDR2 SVGIG (reference sequence). CDR3 size: 13 residues. This CDR3 is CAWSLGINYGYTF. CDR3 nucleotides: TGTGCCTGGAGTCTCGGGATTAACTATGGCTACACCTTC.

The chain recombines TRBV30 with TRBJ1-6; D is uncertain. The CDR3 spans 13 residues. Trimming shortened V by 3 bases and J by 7 bases, and 10 bases separated the two germline ends. The germline CDR1 and CDR2 sequences are GTSNPN and SVGIG (reference sequence). The CDR3 DNA reads TGTGCCTGGAGGCAGTATTTGAATTCACCCCTCCACTTT. Its translation is CAWRQYLNSPLHF.

As for this clone: Other DNA sequences in the sample encode the same CDR3. This chain connects TRBV12-3 or TRBV12-4 to TRBJ1-1; D is unclear. The CDR3 is 13 residues long. The V end lost 3 bases, the J end lost 1 base, and 6 bases lay between the germline ends. The DNA for the CDR3 is TGTGCCAGCAGTTTCGCCGGGAACACTGAAGCTTTCTTT. Its protein product is CASSFAGNTEAFF.

This clone was picked up a small number of times. The genes are TRBV5-4 and TRBJ1-1, with D possibly TRBD1 on 6 matching bases. The CDR3 contains 13 residues. The V gene lost 4 bases and the J gene lost 6 bases, with 13 bases spanning the gap. The germline CDR1 and CDR2 sequences are SGHNT and YYREEE (reference sequence). The CDR3 loop reads CASSPNRAAEAFF. CDR3 DNA: TGTGCCAGCAGCCCGAACAGGGCCGCTGAAGCTTTCTTT. Full variable domain (rest looked up from reference TRBV5-4 and TRBJ1-1): ETGVTQSPTHLIKTRGQQVTLRCSSQSGHNTVSWYQQALGQGPQFIFQYYREEENGRGNFPPRFSGLQFPNYSSELNVNALELDDSALYLCASSPNRAAEAFFGQGTRLTVV.

V gene TRBV7-2 combines with J gene TRBJ1-2; 8 positions agree with TRBD1. CDR1 is SGHTA and CDR2 is FQGNSA in the germline V gene. Losses at the gene ends were 3 bases for V and 3 bases for J; bases not matched to a gene: 0. The CDR3 has 13 residues. As DNA, the CDR3 is TGTGCCAGCAGCTTGGACAGGGACTATGGCTACACCTTC. This codes for CASSLDRDYGYTF. Complete variable domain (other parts from reference TRBV7-2 and TRBJ1-2): GAGVSQSPSNKVTEKGKDVELRCDPISGHTALYWYRQSLGQGLEFLIYFQGNSAPDKSGLPSDRFSAERTGGSVSTLTIQRTQQEDSAVYLCASSLDRDYGYTFGSGTRLTVV.

J is TRBJ2-5 and V is TRBV4-3, with a tentative D call TRBD2 (6 bases). V lost 1 base to trimming and J lost 5 bases, with 11 bases between them. The CDR3 is made up of 14 amino acids. Per the germline V gene, CDR1 is LGHNA and CDR2 is YSLEER. The CDR3 sequence: CASSQGGAGETQYF. Here the CDR3 DNA reads TGCGCCAGCAGCCAAGGCGGGGCGGGGGAGACCCAGTACTTC.

This clone was found once. Other nucleotide sequences from this sample produce the same CDR3. The gene calls are TRBV7-9 and TRBJ1-1; 7 bases match TRBD1. The CDR3 covers 14 residues. V was pared by 6 bases and J by 1 base, with 5 bases of the junction left unmatched. The germline V gene encodes CDR1 SEHNR and CDR2 FQNEAQ (reference sequence). CDR3 sequence reads: CASSPRQGNTEAFF. Written as DNA, the CDR3 is TGTGCCAGCAGTCCAAGACAGGGGAACACTGAAGCTTTCTTT. The variable domain in full, with the rest retrieved from reference TRBV7-9 and TRBJ1-1, is DTGVSQNPRHKITKRGQNVTFRCDPISEHNRLYWYRQTLGQGPEFLTYFQNEAQLEKSRLLSDRFSAERPKGSFSTLEIQRTEQGDSAMYLCASSPRQGNTEAFFGQGTRLTVV.

The chain combines TRBV5-1 with TRBJ2-1, with a possible D match to TRBD2 (6 bases). The ends were cut back, 4 bases at V and 8 bases at J, with 19 bases in the middle. CDR3 size: 15 residues. CDR1 and CDR2 from the germline V gene are SGHRS and YFSETQ. The CDR3 protein is CASSNTGRLGYEQFF. In DNA, the CDR3 is TGCGCCAGCAGCAACACAGGACGACTAGGCTATGAGCAGTTCTTC.